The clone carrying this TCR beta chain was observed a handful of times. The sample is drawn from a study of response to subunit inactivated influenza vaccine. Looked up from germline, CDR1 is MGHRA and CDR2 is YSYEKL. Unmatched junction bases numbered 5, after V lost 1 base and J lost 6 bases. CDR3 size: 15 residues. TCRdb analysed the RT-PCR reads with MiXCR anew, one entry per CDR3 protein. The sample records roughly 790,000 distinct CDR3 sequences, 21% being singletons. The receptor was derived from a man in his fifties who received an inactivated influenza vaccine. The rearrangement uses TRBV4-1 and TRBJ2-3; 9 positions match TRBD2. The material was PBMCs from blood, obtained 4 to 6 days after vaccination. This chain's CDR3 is CASSQVRGGQDTQYF. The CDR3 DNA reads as TGCGCCAGCAGCCAAGTGCGGGGGGGCCAGGATACGCAGTATTTT.